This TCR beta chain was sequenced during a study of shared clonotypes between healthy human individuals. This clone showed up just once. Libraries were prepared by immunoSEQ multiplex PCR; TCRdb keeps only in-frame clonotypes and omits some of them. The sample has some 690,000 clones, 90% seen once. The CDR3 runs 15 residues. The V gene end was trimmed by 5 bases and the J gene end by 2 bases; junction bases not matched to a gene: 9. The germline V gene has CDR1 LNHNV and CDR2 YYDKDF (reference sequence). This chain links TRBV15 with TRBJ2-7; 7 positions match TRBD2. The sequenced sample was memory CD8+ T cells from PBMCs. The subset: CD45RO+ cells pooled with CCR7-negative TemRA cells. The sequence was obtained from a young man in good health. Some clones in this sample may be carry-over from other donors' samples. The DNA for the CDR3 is TGTGCCACCAGCCTAAGGGAGGGGTTCCCCTACGAGCAGTACTTC. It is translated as CATSLREGFPYEQYF.